This is a list of T cell receptor beta chains from one sample in a study of T cell responses to AZD1222 COVID-19 vaccine. Profiled with immunoSEQ multiplex PCR; TCRdb holds only in-frame clones, not every one. The sample has 200,000 or so clones, about 94% seen once. Sequenced here: peripheral blood, sampled 28 days after the second AZD1222 dose. The receptors come from an adult who received the AZD1222 COVID-19 vaccine. CDR3s include the opening cysteine and the closing phenylalanine or tryptophan. The order of the fields is D gene, J gene, clone size, V gene, CDR3 protein, CDR3 DNA. A D gene is named only where the DNA matches it firmly. Clone size, where shown, is once, few, many, or a class for clones that have expanded.

.	TRBJ2-7	.	TRBV9	CASSAKQGWDSYEQYF	TGTGCCAGCAGCGCTAAACAGGGATGGGACTCCTACGAGCAGTACTTC
.	TRBJ2-5	.	TRBV2	CASSDRVGVGTQYF	TGTGCCAGCAGTGACAGGGTGGGGGTTGGGACCCAGTACTTC
.	TRBJ1-1	.	TRBV18	CASSPPRRVWENTEAFF	TGTGCCAGCTCACCACCGAGGAGGGTTTGGGAAAACACTGAAGCTTTCTTT
.	TRBJ2-7	.	TRBV19	CASSIWGRNYEQYF	TGTGCCAGTAGTATCTGGGGACGCAACTACGAGCAGTACTTC
.	TRBJ2-7	few	TRBV27	CASSLPGYEQYF	TGTGCCAGCAGTTTACCAGGGTACGAGCAGTACTTC
TRBD1	TRBJ1-1	.	TRBV27	CASSWDRGLNTEAFF	TGTGCCAGCAGTTGGGACAGGGGGCTTAACACTGAAGCTTTCTTT
TRBD1	TRBJ1-2	.	TRBV6-5	CASSEDRNYGYTF	TGTGCCAGCAGCGAGGACAGGAACTATGGCTACACCTTC
.	TRBJ1-2	.	TRBV18	CASSPGGDYGYTF	TGTGCCAGCTCACCAGGGGGCGACTATGGCTACACCTTC
.	TRBJ1-1	.	TRBV11-2	CASSLGRESRAFF	TGTGCCAGCAGCTTAGGCAGGGAGTCGAGAGCTTTCTTT
TRBD2	TRBJ2-2	.	TRBV20-1	CSASIAGYTGELFF	TGCAGTGCTAGTATAGCGGGGTACACCGGGGAGCTGTTTTTT
TRBD1	TRBJ1-2	once	TRBV6-5	CAIPRDSLNYGYTF	TGTGCCATCCCACGGGACAGCCTTAACTATGGCTACACCTTC
TRBD1	TRBJ2-7	.	TRBV3-1/TRBV3-2	CASSQATTGGYEQYF	TGTGCCAGCAGCCAAGCCACCACAGGGGGCTACGAGCAGTACTTC
.	TRBJ1-5	.	TRBV12-5	CASGPQGRNQPQHF	TGTGCTAGTGGCCCTCAGGGTCGCAATCAGCCCCAGCATTTT
TRBD2	TRBJ2-5	once	TRBV6-5	CASKVLAGGRETQYF	TGTGCCAGCAAAGTTCTAGCGGGGGGGCGGGAGACCCAGTACTTC
.	TRBJ1-5	.	TRBV2	CASTPGIESEPQHF	TGTGCCAGCACCCCGGGGATCGAATCGGAGCCCCAGCATTTT
.	TRBJ1-6	.	TRBV2	CASNFRVNSPLHF	TGTGCCAGCAATTTCAGGGTTAATTCACCCCTCCACTTT
.	TRBJ2-5	.	TRBV24-1	CATSDLQGRQETQYF	TGTGCCACCAGTGATTTACAGGGCAGACAAGAGACCCAGTACTTC
TRBD1	TRBJ1-5	few	TRBV19	CASSIPDRASRQPQHF	TGTGCCAGTAGTATCCCCGACAGGGCCTCACGTCAGCCCCAGCATTTT
TRBD1	TRBJ1-3	.	TRBV28	CASRSRDRYSGNTIYF	TGTGCCAGCAGGTCGAGGGACAGGTACTCTGGAAACACCATATATTTT
.	TRBJ1-2	.	TRBV28	CASSSRDYGYTF	TGTGCCAGCAGTTCCAGGGACTATGGCTACACCTTC
.	TRBJ2-1	.	TRBV19	CASSVGDPYNEQFF	TGTGCCAGTAGTGTAGGGGACCCCTACAATGAGCAGTTCTTC
.	TRBJ1-5	.	TRBV3-1/TRBV3-2	CASSQSSGLQPQHF	TGTGCCAGCAGCCAATCTTCTGGTCTTCAGCCCCAGCATTTT
TRBD1	TRBJ2-7	.	TRBV7-6	CASSFPGQTYEQYF	TGTGCCAGCAGCTTCCCGGGACAGACCTACGAGCAGTACTTC
TRBD1	TRBJ1-5	.	TRBV5-7	CASSRDRGSQPQHF	TGTGCCAGCAGCCGGGACAGGGGGAGTCAGCCCCAGCATTTT
.	TRBJ1-2	.	TRBV4-1	CASSQERGANYGYTF	TGCGCCAGCAGCCAAGAACGGGGGGCAAACTATGGCTACACCTTC
.	TRBJ2-1	.	TRBV7-9	CASSHGRVFYNEQFF	TGTGCCAGCAGCCACGGCCGCGTATTTTACAATGAGCAGTTCTTC
.	TRBJ2-1	once	TRBV12-3/TRBV12-4	CASFPPLFF	TGTGCCAGCTTTCCCCCTCTCTTCTTC
.	TRBJ2-3	.	TRBV15	CATSRVGDSTDTQYF	TGTGCCACCAGCAGAGTGGGTGATAGCACAGATACGCAGTATTTT
.	TRBJ2-1	.	TRBV24-1	CATSDGGLAYNEQFF	TGTGCCACCAGTGACGGCGGCCTTGCCTACAATGAGCAGTTCTTC
.	TRBJ2-7	.	TRBV7-9	CASSLGQKYEQYF	TGTGCCAGCAGCTTAGGGCAGAAGTACGAGCAGTACTTC
TRBD1	TRBJ1-5	.	TRBV7-2	CASSPTGGGHQPQHF	TGTGCCAGCAGCCCGACAGGGGGCGGTCATCAGCCCCAGCATTTT
.	TRBJ2-1	.	TRBV12-3/TRBV12-4	CASSLAFEQFF	TGTGCCAGCAGTTTAGCTTTTGAGCAGTTCTTC
TRBD1	TRBJ1-2	.	TRBV5-6	CASSWTGSPYGYTF	TGTGCCAGCAGCTGGACAGGGAGCCCCTATGGCTACACCTTC
.	TRBJ2-7	.	TRBV4-1	CASSQGFRTYEQYF	TGCGCCAGCAGCCAAGGGTTCAGAACCTACGAGCAGTACTTC
TRBD2	TRBJ2-1	.	TRBV7-2	CASSSPWLAGGGNEQFF	TGTGCCAGCAGCTCCCCATGGCTAGCGGGGGGAGGGAATGAGCAGTTCTTC
.	TRBJ2-5	.	TRBV27	CASRHPVRETQYF	TGTGCCAGCAGACATCCCGTCAGGGAGACCCAGTACTTC
TRBD1	TRBJ1-2	.	TRBV28	CASSGRQGYYGYTF	TGTGCCAGCAGTGGACGACAGGGGTACTATGGCTACACCTTC
.	TRBJ1-1	.	TRBV13	CASSSRTDEAFF	TGTGCCAGCAGCTCCCGGACGGATGAAGCTTTCTTT
TRBD2	TRBJ2-3	.	TRBV14	CASSQLLAGGTDTQYF	TGTGCCAGCAGCCAACTGCTAGCGGGGGGGACAGATACGCAGTATTTT
TRBD1	TRBJ2-1	.	TRBV5-8	CASSLNRGPYNEQFF	TGTGCCAGCAGCTTGAACAGGGGGCCCTACAATGAGCAGTTCTTC
.	TRBJ2-5	once	TRBV2	CASSRHYKRETQYF	TGTGCCAGCAGTAGGCACTATAAACGGGAGACCCAGTACTTC
TRBD2	TRBJ2-1	.	TRBV7-9	CASSPRAGGHNEQFF	TGTGCCAGCAGCCCAAGAGCGGGGGGGCACAATGAGCAGTTCTTC
.	TRBJ1-3	few	TRBV10-3	CAISDPLGGRGGNTIYF	TGTGCCATCAGTGATCCCCTCGGGGGGCGCGGTGGAAACACCATATATTTT
TRBD1	TRBJ1-1	.	TRBV5-1	CASSFKGAGTEAFF	TGCGCCAGCAGCTTTAAGGGGGCCGGAACTGAAGCTTTCTTT
.	TRBJ1-3	.	TRBV5-4	CASSLDTGTGNTIYF	TGTGCCAGCAGCTTGGATACGGGGACTGGAAACACCATATATTTT
.	TRBJ1-1	.	TRBV27	CASRDRIEAFF	TGTGCCAGCAGAGACAGAATTGAAGCTTTCTTT
.	TRBJ2-1	.	TRBV9	CASSPHRAGSYNEQFF	TGTGCCAGCAGCCCACACAGGGCTGGCTCCTACAATGAGCAGTTCTTC
.	TRBJ1-4	.	TRBV6-5	CASSYSILEKLFF	TGTGCCAGCAGTTACTCTATTCTGGAAAAACTGTTTTTT
.	TRBJ1-1	few	TRBV2	CASSEAVQMNTEAFF	TGTGCCAGCAGTGAAGCGGTCCAAATGAACACTGAAGCTTTCTTT
.	TRBJ1-1	.	TRBV19	CASSMLQLNTEAFF	TGTGCCAGTAGTATGCTTCAACTGAACACTGAAGCTTTCTTT
.	TRBJ2-3	.	TRBV7-9	CASTGDTQYF	TGTGCCAGCACTGGAGATACGCAGTATTTT
.	TRBJ2-2	.	TRBV27	CASSPPPRGELFF	TGTGCCAGCTCACCCCCCCCACGGGGGGAGCTGTTTTTT
.	TRBJ1-6	.	TRBV27	CASSSGNNSPLHF	TGTGCCAGCAGTTCTGGAAATAATTCACCCCTCCACTTT
.	TRBJ1-1	.	TRBV6-5	CASRGERVTEAFF	TGTGCCAGCAGGGGGGAGCGGGTCACTGAAGCTTTCTTT
.	TRBJ2-3	.	TRBV19	CASSTWISTDTQYF	TGTGCCAGTAGTACCTGGATTAGCACAGATACGCAGTATTTT
TRBD1	TRBJ2-2	.	TRBV18	CASSPQGATTGELFF	TGTGCCAGCTCACCGCAGGGGGCGACCACCGGGGAGCTGTTTTTT
.	TRBJ1-2	.	TRBV30	CAWSDFRGYTF	TGTGCCTGGAGTGATTTTCGAGGCTACACCTTC
.	TRBJ2-3	.	TRBV29-1	CSVGGSQGTDTQYF	TGCAGCGTTGGGGGCAGTCAGGGTACAGATACGCAGTATTTT
.	TRBJ2-1	.	TRBV19	CASSRLGGPDNEQFF	TGTGCCAGTAGTAGGTTGGGGGGCCCCGACAATGAGCAGTTCTTC
.	TRBJ1-6	.	TRBV7-2	CASSLEAGLYSPLHF	TGTGCCAGCAGCTTAGAGGCAGGGCTCTATTCACCCCTCCACTTT